Sequencing of this T cell receptor (beta chain) was carried out in a study of cytomegalovirus exposure and HLA in healthy donors. General study points: A later analysis showed that HLA-associated TCR beta chains had undergone more clonal expansion than equally common others. Most CMV-associated TCR beta chains were later found to appear HLA-restricted. Among the sequence variants, a highly shared cluster was likely an artifact of sequencing.

For this clone: Its antigen remains unknown.

Primers for the PCR totalled 60 Vbeta and 13 Jbeta. Assay used: immunoSEQ multiplex PCR; TCRdb lists only in-frame clones, some missing. The sample holds about 190,000 clones; about 84% are singletons and the top ten take around 4%. This clonotype was sampled from a man in his fifties or sixties in good health and CMV-seronegative. The sample comprised PBMCs.

The CDR3 loop is CASSKARIRGTGELFF. In DNA, the CDR3 is TGTGCCAGCAGCAAAGCACGGATTCGCGGCACCGGGGAGCTGTTTTTT. The chain recombines TRBV21-1 with TRBJ2-2; no DNA check was done on the table's D call, TRBD2. TRBV21-1 is a listed pseudogene. The CDR3 spans 16 residues.